The rows below give T cell receptor beta chains drawn from one sample of a study of shared clonotypes between healthy human individuals. TCRdb keeps only in-frame clones here, not all; method: immunoSEQ multiplex PCR. Among millions of clones listed, roughly 92% were seen once. Material: naive CD4+ T cells sorted from blood. The receptors were gathered from a man younger than 30 in good health. CDR3s include the opening cysteine and the closing phenylalanine or tryptophan. D genes are given only for firm matches. The size entry is marked missing in some rows and otherwise reads once, few, many or a size class.

>TRBJ2-5|.|TRBV5-4|.
TGTGCCAGCAGCCGCTCGTGGCGGGAAGAGACCCAGTACTTC
CASSRSWREETQYF
>TRBJ1-6|.|TRBV27|.
TGTGCCACAACAAGGGACATCGGCAATTCACCCCTCCACTTT
CATTRDIGNSPLHF
>TRBJ2-5|.|TRBV5-8|.
TGTGCCAGCAGCTTGGCGCTGGGGTATCCCCCTCTAACGATAGAGACCCAGTACTTC
CASSLALGYPPLTIETQYF
>TRBJ2-1|.|TRBV6-6|.
TGTGCCAGCAGTTACCGAGAGGAGGGTGAGCAGTTCTTC
CASSYREEGEQFF
>TRBJ1-6|.|TRBV19|.
TGTGCCAGTAGTATAGTCACTACGGGGAAATCACCCCTCCACTTT
CASSIVTTGKSPLHF
>TRBJ2-1|TRBD2|TRBV6-5|.
TGTGCCAGCAGTTACTTACTAGCGGGGGTCAATGAGCAGTTCTTC
CASSYLLAGVNEQFF
>TRBJ2-3|TRBD2|TRBV10-3|.
TGTGCCATCAGTGACGGGACTAGCGGGGGGGCGTCCAAGAATACGCAGTATTTT
CAISDGTSGGASKNTQYF
>TRBJ2-2|TRBD1|TRBV19|.
TGTGCCAGTAGTAACAGGGGGGCCACCGGGGAGCTGTTTTTT
CASSNRGATGELFF
>TRBJ1-4|.|TRBV7-9|.
TGTGCCAGCAGCTCGAACCCCGAAAAACTGTTTTTT
CASSSNPEKLFF
>TRBJ2-3|TRBD1|TRBV5-1|.
TGCGCCAGCAGCGCTGGGACAGGGGGCGGCACAGATACGCAGTATTTT
CASSAGTGGGTDTQYF
>TRBJ2-7|.|TRBV5-4|.
TGTGCCAGCAGCCCCGAAGGGTGGGCCTACGAGCAGTACTTC
CASSPEGWAYEQYF
>TRBJ2-7|.|TRBV7-2|.
TGTGCCAGCAGCTTAGTTGGCCCTGGGCCCTACGAGCAGTACTTC
CASSLVGPGPYEQYF
>TRBJ2-1|TRBD1|TRBV5-1|once
TGCGCCAGCAGCTTGGGACCGGGACAGGTGACCAATGAGCAGTTCTTC
CASSLGPGQVTNEQFF
>TRBJ1-4|.|TRBV28|.
TGTGCCAGCAGCGACCTCACACGTGAAAAACTGTTTTTT
CASSDLTREKLFF
>TRBJ1-5|TRBD1|TRBV28|.
TGTGCCAGCAGTTTAACGGGGGACAGAAAAAGTGCCCAGCATTTT
CASSLTGDRKSAQHF
>TRBJ1-1|TRBD1|TRBV5-8|.
TGTGCCAGCAGCAAGGACAGGGGGACTGAAGCTTTCTTT
CASSKDRGTEAFF
>TRBJ1-2|.|TRBV14|once
TGTGCCAGCAGCCAGGACCAAAGCTATGGCTACACCTTC
CASSQDQSYGYTF
>TRBJ2-1|TRBD2|TRBV18|.
TGTGCCAGCTCCCTGCTTGGGACTAGCGACAATGAGCAGTTCTTC
CASSLLGTSDNEQFF
>TRBJ2-7|.|TRBV11-3|.
TGTGCCAGCAGCTCCCCCGGGGCCGACGGGGACGAGCAGTACTTC
CASSSPGADGDEQYF
>TRBJ2-7|.|TRBV7-2|.
TGTGCCAGCAGCTTAGGAGGAGGGAACGAGCAGTACTTC
CASSLGGGNEQYF
>TRBJ2-7|TRBD1|TRBV6-6|.
TGTGCCAGCAGTTACGGGACAGTCTACGAGCAGTACTTC
CASSYGTVYEQYF
>TRBJ2-7|.|TRBV28|few
TGTGCCAGCAGTCCCCCCGGGGCCTACGAGCAGTACTTC
CASSPPGAYEQYF
>TRBJ2-5|TRBD1|TRBV5-1|.
TGCGCCAGCAGCTGGGGGACAGGGGAGACCCAGTACTTC
CASSWGTGETQYF
>TRBJ2-7|.|TRBV6-1|.
TGTGCCAGCAGTGAAGAGGGATGGATACAGTACTTC
CASSEEGWIQYF
>TRBJ1-1|.|TRBV7-2|.
TGTGCCAGCAGCTTATCCCGGGACCGCCGGGGAAAAGCTTTCTTT
CASSLSRDRRGKAFF
>TRBJ2-3|.|TRBV4-1|.
TGCGCCAGCAGCCAAGAGGAGTGGACAGATACGCAGTATTTT
CASSQEEWTDTQYF
>TRBJ1-1|.|TRBV6-6|.
TGTGCCAGCAGTTTCAGGAACACTGAAGCTTTCTTT
CASSFRNTEAFF
>TRBJ2-1|.|TRBV18|.
TGTGCCAGCTCACCGGGGCGCGGGAATGAGCAGTTCTTC
CASSPGRGNEQFF
>TRBJ2-1|.|TRBV7-2|.
TGTGCCAGCAGCTCCCGTGGGGATGAGCAGTTCTTC
CASSSRGDEQFF
>TRBJ2-7|.|TRBV14|.
TGTGCCAGCAGCCAGGGCCCCTACGAGCAGTACTTC
CASSQGPYEQYF
>TRBJ1-5|TRBD1|TRBV27|.
TGTGCCAGCAGTCAAGAGACAGGGCTTCAGCCCCAGCATTTT
CASSQETGLQPQHF
>TRBJ2-1|TRBD2|TRBV19|.
TGTGCCAGTAGTCCAATGGTAGCGGGTACAATCTACAATGAGCAGTTCTTC
CASSPMVAGTIYNEQFF
>TRBJ2-2|.|TRBV7-3|.
TGTGCCAGCGGGCAGGGGAACACCGGGGAGCTGTTTTTT
CASGQGNTGELFF
>TRBJ1-5|TRBD1|TRBV5-1|.
TGCGCCAGCAGCTCTCGACAGGGAACACAGATGAGGGGAACGGGGCAGCCCCAGCATTTT
CASSSRQGTQMRGTGQPQHF
>TRBJ1-6|TRBD1|TRBV7-2|.
TGTGCCAGCAGCTTAGGAGTTTATCAGGGGGGCCCCTATAATTCACCCCTCCACTTT
CASSLGVYQGGPYNSPLHF
>TRBJ2-7|.|TRBV4-3|.
TGCGCCAGCAGCCATGCAGTCGACGGAAACTACGAGCAGTACTTC
CASSHAVDGNYEQYF
>TRBJ1-5|.|TRBV7-2|.
TGTGCCAGCAGCATCAGAGTTAATCAGCCCCAGCATTTT
CASSIRVNQPQHF
>TRBJ2-5|TRBD1|TRBV15|.
TGTGCCACCAGCGGACACAGGGGGAAGGAGACCCAGTACTTC
CATSGHRGKETQYF
>TRBJ2-2|.|TRBV5-1|.
TGCGCCAGCAGCTTGCCCCCTCCGAACACCGGGGAGCTGTTTTTT
CASSLPPPNTGELFF
>TRBJ1-6|TRBD1|TRBV5-4|.
TGTGCCAGCAGCTTGCACCTAGGACAGGGCTTGGGTTCACCCCTCCACTTT
CASSLHLGQGLGSPLHF
>TRBJ2-2|.|TRBV5-1|.
TGCGCCAGCCAAGCGGACCCAGCCACCGGGGAGCTGTTTTTT
CASQADPATGELFF
>TRBJ1-2|.|TRBV2|few
TGTGCCAGCAGGAAGGAATTGGTTGGCTACACCTTC
CASRKELVGYTF
>TRBJ2-1|TRBD2|TRBV7-2|once
TGTGCCAGCAGCTTAGCTAGCGGGACAACCTACAATGAGCAGTTCTTC
CASSLASGTTYNEQFF
>TRBJ2-2|.|TRBV7-9|once
TGTGCCAGCAGCCAAGCCCCGGGTCAGGGCGGTACCGGGGAGCTGTTTTTT
CASSQAPGQGGTGELFF
>TRBJ2-5|TRBD2|TRBV7-2|.
TGTGCCAGCAGTCGCGGACTAGGAGGGACCCAGTACTTC
CASSRGLGGTQYF
>TRBJ2-5|TRBD1|TRBV6-1|.
TGTGCCAGCAGTGAAGGGCGGGGACAGGGAGTTCGCCAGACCCAGTACTTC
CASSEGRGQGVRQTQYF
>TRBJ1-1|.|TRBV5-1|few
TGCGCCAGCACACTCGACGGCGGCAACACTGAAGCTTTCTTT
CASTLDGGNTEAFF
>TRBJ1-2|.|TRBV5-4|.
TGTGCCAGCAGTTTTCCGGGGCACCCTGCTAACTATGGCTACACCTTC
CASSFPGHPANYGYTF
>TRBJ2-7|.|TRBV9|once
TGTGCCAGCAGCGTAGCACCGTCGGGGACCTACGAGCAGTACTTC
CASSVAPSGTYEQYF
>TRBJ2-4|TRBD1|TRBV28|.
TGTGCCAGCAGGCCCGGGACAGGGTTAGCCAAAAACATTCAGTACTTC
CASRPGTGLAKNIQYF
>TRBJ2-1|.|TRBV5-1|.
TGCGCCAGCAGCTTGGTTGGACCCTCCTACAATGAGCAGTTCTTC
CASSLVGPSYNEQFF
>TRBJ2-5|TRBD2|TRBV7-2|.
TGTGCCAGCAGCTTAGCGCTCGGGCTAGCGGGGGCCAGGGGCGAGACCCAGTACTTC
CASSLALGLAGARGETQYF
>TRBJ2-5|.|TRBV5-4|.
TGTGCCAGCAGCTTGGTGGCCTACCAAGAGACCCAGTACTTC
CASSLVAYQETQYF
>TRBJ2-7|.|TRBV4-3|.
TGCGCCAGCAGCCAGGGGGCGGGACGCGAGCAGTACTTC
CASSQGAGREQYF
>TRBJ2-1|TRBD2|TRBV7-3|.
TGTGCCAGCAGCTTAGGCGGGGGCTCCTACAATGAGCAGTTCTTC
CASSLGGGSYNEQFF